This TCR beta chain was identified during a study of cytomegalovirus exposure and HLA in healthy donors. TCRdb's table, derived via immunoSEQ multiplex PCR, lists solely in-frame clones and lacks some. The repertoire holds about 76,000 clones, with approximately 95% as singletons. The germline gives CDR1 MDHEN, CDR2 SYDVKM. There are 14 residues in the CDR3. Deletions cut 6 bases from V and 2 bases from J, with 11 bases between. The rearrangement uses TRBV28 and TRBJ1-5; no clear D gene. The sample was PBMCs. The source is a young man in good health and CMV-seropositive. For the CDR3, the DNA is TGTGCCAGCAGCCAAGCCCTTGGCAATCAGCCCCAGCATTTT. Protein: CASSQALGNQPQHF.